In this sample, the clone carrying this T cell receptor beta chain turned up a few times. TCRdb re-derived calls from the 5' RACE reads in MiXCR, one entry per CDR3 protein. The profile shows tens of thousands of distinct CDR3 sequences, 16% of them singletons. From germline, CDR1 is SGHRS and CDR2 YFSETQ. CDR3 length equals 14 residues. V lost 0 bases and J lost 1, with 7 bases in between. These data belong to a study of early T cells in non-severe SARS-CoV-2 infection. This sequence was found in an adult who was a healthcare worker with PCR-confirmed SARS-CoV-2 infection or an uninfected control (not recorded which). The starting material was whole blood, obtained at baseline. The chain has TRBV5-1 and TRBJ1-1; D call uncertain. CDR3 DNA sequence: TGCGCCAGCAGCTTGGGACGGCCGAACACTGAAGCTTTCTTT. It translates to CASSLGRPNTEAFF.